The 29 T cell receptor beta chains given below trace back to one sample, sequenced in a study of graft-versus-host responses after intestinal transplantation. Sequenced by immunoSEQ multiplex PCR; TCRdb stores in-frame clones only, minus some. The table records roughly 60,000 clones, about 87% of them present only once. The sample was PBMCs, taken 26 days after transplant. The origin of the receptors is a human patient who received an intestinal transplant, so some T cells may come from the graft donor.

The CDR3 region has the DNA TGTGCCAGCAGCTACAACGGGGACAGGGGTTATCGGTACACTGAAGCTTTCTTT. Translated: CASSYNGDRGYRYTEAFF. This chain joins TRBV27 and TRBJ1-1, with 10 bases fitting TRBD1. V shed 6 bases and J 3 bases; nucleotides not matched to a gene: 16. The V gene's germline CDR1 is MNHEY and CDR2 SMNVEV (reference sequence). This CDR3 has 18 residues.

CDR3 sequence reads: CASSQGIAGYQETQYF. The DNA of the CDR3 is TGTGCCAGCAGCCAAGGAATAGCGGGTTACCAAGAGACCCAGTACTTC. The chain combines TRBV27 with TRBJ2-5, with 7 bases aligning to TRBD2. The CDR3 runs to 16 residues. J was trimmed by 0 bases and V by 6 bases; bases with no gene match: 10. Per the germline V gene, CDR1 is MNHEY and CDR2 is SMNVEV (reference sequence).

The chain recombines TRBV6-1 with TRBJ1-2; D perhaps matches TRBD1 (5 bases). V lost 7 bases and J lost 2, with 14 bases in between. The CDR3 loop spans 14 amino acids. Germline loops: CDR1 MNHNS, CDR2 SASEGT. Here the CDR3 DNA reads TGTGCCAGCACCGGGGGACGGAGAAACTATGGCTACACCTTC. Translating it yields CASTGGRRNYGYTF.

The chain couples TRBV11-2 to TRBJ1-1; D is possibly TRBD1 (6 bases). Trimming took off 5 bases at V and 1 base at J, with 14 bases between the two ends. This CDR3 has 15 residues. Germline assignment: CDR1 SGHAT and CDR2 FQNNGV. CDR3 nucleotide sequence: TGTGCCAGCAGCCCCCCGGGGACACCGAACACTGAAGCTTTCTTT. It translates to CASSPPGTPNTEAFF. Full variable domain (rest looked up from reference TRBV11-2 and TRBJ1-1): EAGVAQSPRYKIIEKRQSVAFWCNPISGHATLYWYQQILGQGPKLLIQFQNNGVVDDSQLPKDRFSAERLKGVDSTLKIQPAKLEDSAVYLCASSPPGTPNTEAFFGQGTRLTVV.

Written as DNA, the CDR3 is TGTGCCAGTAGCCCTTATGGGGGACATAGTGAAGCTTTCTTT. It translates to CASSPYGGHSEAFF. This rearrangement joins TRBV19 to TRBJ1-1, with a tentative D call TRBD1 (6 bases). Germline lookup yields CDR1 LNHDA and CDR2 SQIVND (reference sequence). The CDR3 covers 14 residues. Trimming pared 6 bases from V and 7 bases from J, leaving 18 bases between. Full variable domain (remainder filled in from reference TRBV19 and TRBJ1-1): DGGITQSPKYLFRKEGQNVTLSCEQNLNHDAMYWYRQDPGQGLRLIYYSQIVNDFQKGDIAEGYSVSREKKESFPLTVTSAQKNPTAFYLCASSPYGGHSEAFFGQGTRLTVV.

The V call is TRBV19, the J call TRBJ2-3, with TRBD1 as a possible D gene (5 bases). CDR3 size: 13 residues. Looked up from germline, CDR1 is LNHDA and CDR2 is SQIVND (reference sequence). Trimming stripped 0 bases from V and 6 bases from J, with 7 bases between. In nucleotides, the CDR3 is TGTGCCAGTAGTATAGACAGGGATGATACGCAGTATTTT. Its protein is CASSIDRDDTQYF. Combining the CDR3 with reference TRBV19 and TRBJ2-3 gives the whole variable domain DGGITQSPKYLFRKEGQNVTLSCEQNLNHDAMYWYRQDPGQGLRLIYYSQIVNDFQKGDIAEGYSVSREKKESFPLTVTSAQKNPTAFYLCASSIDRDDTQYFGPGTRLTVL.

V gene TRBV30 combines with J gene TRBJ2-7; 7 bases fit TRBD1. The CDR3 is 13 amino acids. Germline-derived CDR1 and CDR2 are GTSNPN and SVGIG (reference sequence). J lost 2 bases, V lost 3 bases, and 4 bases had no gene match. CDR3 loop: CAWSRGQAYEQYF. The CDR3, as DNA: TGTGCCTGGAGCCGTGGACAGGCCTACGAGCAGTACTTC.

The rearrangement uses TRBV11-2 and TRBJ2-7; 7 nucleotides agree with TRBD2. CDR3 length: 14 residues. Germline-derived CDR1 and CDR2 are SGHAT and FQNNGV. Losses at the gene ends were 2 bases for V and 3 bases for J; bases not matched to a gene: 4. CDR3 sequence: CASSLFSGGYEQYF. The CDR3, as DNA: TGTGCCAGCAGCTTATTTTCGGGGGGCTACGAGCAGTACTTC. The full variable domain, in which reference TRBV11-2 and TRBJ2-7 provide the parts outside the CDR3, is EAGVAQSPRYKIIEKRQSVAFWCNPISGHATLYWYQQILGQGPKLLIQFQNNGVVDDSQLPKDRFSAERLKGVDSTLKIQPAKLEDSAVYLCASSLFSGGYEQYFGPGTRLTVT.

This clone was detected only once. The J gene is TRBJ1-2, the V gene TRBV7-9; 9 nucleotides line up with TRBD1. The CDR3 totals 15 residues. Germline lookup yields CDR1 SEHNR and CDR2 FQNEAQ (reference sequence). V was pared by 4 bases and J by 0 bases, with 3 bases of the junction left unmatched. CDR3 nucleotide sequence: TGTGCCAGCAGCTCGGGACAGGGCACTAACTATGGCTACACCTTC. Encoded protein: CASSSGQGTNYGYTF.

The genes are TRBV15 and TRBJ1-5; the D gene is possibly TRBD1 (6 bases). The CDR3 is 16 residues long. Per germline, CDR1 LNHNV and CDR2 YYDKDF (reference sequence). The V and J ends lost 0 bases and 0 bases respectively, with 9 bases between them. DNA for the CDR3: TGTGCCACCAGCAGAGATGCAGGGGTTAGCAATCAGCCCCAGCATTTT. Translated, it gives CATSRDAGVSNQPQHF. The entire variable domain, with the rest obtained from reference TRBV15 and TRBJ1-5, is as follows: DAMVIQNPRYQVTQFGKPVTLSCSQTLNHNVMYWYQQKSSQAPKLLFHYYDKDFNNEADTPDNFQSRRPNTSFCFLDIRSPGLGDTAMYLCATSRDAGVSNQPQHFGDGTRLSIL.

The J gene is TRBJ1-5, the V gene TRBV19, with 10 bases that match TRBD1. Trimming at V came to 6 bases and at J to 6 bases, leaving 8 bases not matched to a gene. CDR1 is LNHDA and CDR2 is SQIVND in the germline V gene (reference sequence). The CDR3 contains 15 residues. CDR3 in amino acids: CASSHPGTGAQPQHF. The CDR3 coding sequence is TGTGCCAGTAGCCACCCTGGGACAGGGGCTCAGCCCCAGCATTTT.

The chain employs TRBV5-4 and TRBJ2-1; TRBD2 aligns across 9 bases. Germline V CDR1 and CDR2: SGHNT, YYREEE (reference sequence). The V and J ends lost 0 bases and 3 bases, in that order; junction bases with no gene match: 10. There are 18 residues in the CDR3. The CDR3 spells CASSLGGSGRGFYNEQFF. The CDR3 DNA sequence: TGTGCCAGCAGCTTGGGGGGTAGCGGGAGAGGTTTCTACAATGAGCAGTTCTTC.

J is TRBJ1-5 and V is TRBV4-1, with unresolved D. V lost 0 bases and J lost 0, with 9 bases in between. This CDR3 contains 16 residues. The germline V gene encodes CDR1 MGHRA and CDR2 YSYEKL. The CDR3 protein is CASSQEGDYSNQPQHF. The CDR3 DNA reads TGCGCCAGCAGCCAAGAGGGAGATTATAGCAATCAGCCCCAGCATTTT.

The CDR3 loop is CASSSPSGTGYGYTF. CDR3 nucleotide sequence: TGTGCCAGCAGTTCGCCCTCCGGGACAGGCTATGGCTACACCTTC. The chain recombines TRBV28 with TRBJ1-2, with 8 bases lining up with TRBD1. Germline-derived CDR1 and CDR2 are MDHEN and SYDVKM. J lost 4 bases, V lost 4 bases, and 8 bases had no gene match. This CDR3 region has 15 residues.

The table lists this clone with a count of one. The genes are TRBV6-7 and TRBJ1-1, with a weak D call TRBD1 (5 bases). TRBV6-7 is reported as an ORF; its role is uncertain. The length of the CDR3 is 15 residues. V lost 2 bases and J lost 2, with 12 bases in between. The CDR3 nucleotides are TGTGCCAGCAGTTACAGTGACAGCTTCAACACTGAAGCTTTCTTT. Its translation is CASSYSDSFNTEAFF.

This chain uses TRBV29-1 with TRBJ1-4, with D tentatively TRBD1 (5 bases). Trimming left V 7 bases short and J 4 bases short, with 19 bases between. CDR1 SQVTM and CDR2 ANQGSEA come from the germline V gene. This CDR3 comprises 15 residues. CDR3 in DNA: TGCAGCGCAACGGGGGGAGGAGGGGATAATGAAAAACTGTTTTTT. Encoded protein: CSATGGGGDNEKLFF.

CDR3: CSSRSEGLHTDTQYF. The CDR3, as DNA: TGCAGCTCACGATCGGAGGGACTGCACACAGATACGCAGTATTTT. The J gene is TRBJ2-3, the V gene TRBV29-1; perhaps TRBD2 as D (6 bases). Germline V gene data show CDR1 as SQVTM and CDR2 as ANQGSEA. The CDR3 covers 15 residues. The V gene lost 8 bases and the J gene lost 2 bases, with 20 bases spanning the gap.

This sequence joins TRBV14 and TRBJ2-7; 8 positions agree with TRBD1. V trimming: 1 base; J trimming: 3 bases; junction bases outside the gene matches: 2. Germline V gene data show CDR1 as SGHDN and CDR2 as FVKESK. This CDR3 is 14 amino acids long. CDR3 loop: CASSQGTGFYEQYF. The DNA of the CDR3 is TGTGCCAGCAGCCAAGGGACAGGGTTCTACGAGCAGTACTTC.

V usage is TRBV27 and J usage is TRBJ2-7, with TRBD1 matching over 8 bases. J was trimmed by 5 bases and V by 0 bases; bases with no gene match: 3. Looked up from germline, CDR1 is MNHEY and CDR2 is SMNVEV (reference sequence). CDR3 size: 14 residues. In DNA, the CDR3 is TGTGCCAGCAGTTTATCGGGCAGGGGGCACGAGCAGTACGTC. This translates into CASSLSGRGHEQYV.

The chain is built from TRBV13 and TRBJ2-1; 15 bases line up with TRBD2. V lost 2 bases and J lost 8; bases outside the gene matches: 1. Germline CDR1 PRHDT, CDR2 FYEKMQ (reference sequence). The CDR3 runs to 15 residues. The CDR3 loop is CASSLRTSGGDEQFF. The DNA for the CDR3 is TGTGCCAGCAGCTTACGGACTAGCGGGGGGGATGAGCAGTTCTTC.

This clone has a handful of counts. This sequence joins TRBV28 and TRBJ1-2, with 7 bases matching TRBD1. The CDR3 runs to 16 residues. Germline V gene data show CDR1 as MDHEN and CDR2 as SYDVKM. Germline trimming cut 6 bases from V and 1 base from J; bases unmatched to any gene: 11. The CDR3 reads CASRADGTAINYGYTF. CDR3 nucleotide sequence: TGTGCCAGCAGGGCTGACGGGACAGCAATTAACTATGGCTACACCTTC.

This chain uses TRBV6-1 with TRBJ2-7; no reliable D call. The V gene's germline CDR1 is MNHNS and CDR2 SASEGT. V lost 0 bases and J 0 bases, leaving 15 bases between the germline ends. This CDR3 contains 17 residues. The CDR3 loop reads CASSEAGSVTISYEQYV. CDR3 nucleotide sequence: TGTGCCAGCAGTGAAGCGGGCTCAGTTACAATCTCCTACGAGCAGTACGTC.

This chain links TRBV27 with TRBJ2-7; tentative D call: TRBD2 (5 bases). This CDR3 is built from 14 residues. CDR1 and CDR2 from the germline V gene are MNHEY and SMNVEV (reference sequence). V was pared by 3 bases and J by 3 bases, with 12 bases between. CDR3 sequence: CASSLQPSYYEQYF. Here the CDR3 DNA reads TGTGCCAGCAGTTTGCAGCCTAGCTACTACGAGCAGTACTTC.

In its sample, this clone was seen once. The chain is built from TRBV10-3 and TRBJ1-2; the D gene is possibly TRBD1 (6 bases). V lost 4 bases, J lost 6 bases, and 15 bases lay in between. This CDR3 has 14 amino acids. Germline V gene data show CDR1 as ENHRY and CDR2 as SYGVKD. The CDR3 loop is CAISGAGGRDGYTF. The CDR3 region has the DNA TGTGCCATCAGTGGCGCGGGGGGCCGAGATGGCTACACCTTC.

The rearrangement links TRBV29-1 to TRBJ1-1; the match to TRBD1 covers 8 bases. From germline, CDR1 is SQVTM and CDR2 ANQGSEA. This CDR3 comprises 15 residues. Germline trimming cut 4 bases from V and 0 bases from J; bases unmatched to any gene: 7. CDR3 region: CSVVAGGRMNTEAFF. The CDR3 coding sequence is TGCAGCGTTGTTGCAGGGGGCCGAATGAACACTGAAGCTTTCTTT.

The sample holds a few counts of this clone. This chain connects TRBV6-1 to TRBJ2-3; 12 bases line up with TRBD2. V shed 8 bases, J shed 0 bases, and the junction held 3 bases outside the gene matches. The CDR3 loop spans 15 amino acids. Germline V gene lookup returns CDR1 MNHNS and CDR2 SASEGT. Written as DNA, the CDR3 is TGTGCCAGCCTAGGACTAGCGGGAAGCACAGATACGCAGTATTTT. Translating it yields CASLGLAGSTDTQYF.

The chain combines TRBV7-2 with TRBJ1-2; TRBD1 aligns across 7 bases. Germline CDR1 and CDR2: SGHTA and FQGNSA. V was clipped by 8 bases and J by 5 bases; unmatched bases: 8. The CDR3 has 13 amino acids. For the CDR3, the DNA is TGTGCCAGCCTGCCCCGGACAGGATATGGCTACACCTTC. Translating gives CASLPRTGYGYTF.

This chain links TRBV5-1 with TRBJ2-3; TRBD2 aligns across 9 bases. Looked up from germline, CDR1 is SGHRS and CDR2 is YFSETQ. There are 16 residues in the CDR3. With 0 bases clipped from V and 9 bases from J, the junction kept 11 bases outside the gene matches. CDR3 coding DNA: TGCGCCAGCAGCTTGGGGGTAGCGGGGGTAGGACGGACGCAGTATTTT. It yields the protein CASSLGVAGVGRTQYF.

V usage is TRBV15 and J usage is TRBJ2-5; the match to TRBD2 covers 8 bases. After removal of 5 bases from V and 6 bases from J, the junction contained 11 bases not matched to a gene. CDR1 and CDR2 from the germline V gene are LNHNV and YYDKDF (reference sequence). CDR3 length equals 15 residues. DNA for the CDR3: TGTGCCACCAGCCCTAACGGGGGGGCGGATAAGACCCAGTACTTC. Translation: CATSPNGGADKTQYF.